This TCR beta chain derives from a study of T cells in localized non-small cell lung cancer. The study, taken as a whole, reports: Because sequencing included only one region (of the tumor), heterogeneity remains possible. Uninvolved adjacent lung showed the highest T cell clonality, exceeding tumor. In adjacent lung, a median approximately 60 of the top 100 tumor clones were found.

Clones were read by immunoSEQ multiplex PCR, and TCRdb kept only the in-frame ones, dropping some. This table has about 56,000 clones, roughly 85% appearing once. Germline CDR1 and CDR2: GTSNPN and SVGIG (reference sequence). Trimming took 7 bases from V and 3 from J; bases not matched to a gene: 3. CDR3 length: 11 amino acids. With regard to this clone: Its antigen is currently unknown.

The chain is built from TRBV30 and TRBJ2-7; 7 nucleotides line up with TRBD1. The source was peripheral blood, collected before any cancer treatment. The receptor was isolated from a woman between 35 and 75 years old with stage I lung adenocarcinoma. The CDR3 region is CASRDSYEQYF. CDR3 bases: TGTGCCTCCCGGGACAGCTACGAGCAGTACTTC.